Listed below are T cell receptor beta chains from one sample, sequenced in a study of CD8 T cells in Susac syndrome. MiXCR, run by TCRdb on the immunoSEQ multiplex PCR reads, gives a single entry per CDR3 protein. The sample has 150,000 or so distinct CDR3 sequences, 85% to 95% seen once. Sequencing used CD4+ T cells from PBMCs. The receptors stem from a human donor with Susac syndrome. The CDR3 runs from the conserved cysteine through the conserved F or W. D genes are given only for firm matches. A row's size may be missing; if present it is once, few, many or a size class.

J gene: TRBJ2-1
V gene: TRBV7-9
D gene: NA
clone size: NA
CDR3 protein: CASSPVSGASYNEQFF
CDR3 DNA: TGTGCCAGCAGCCCCGTCAGTGGGGCGTCGTACAATGAGCAGTTCTTC

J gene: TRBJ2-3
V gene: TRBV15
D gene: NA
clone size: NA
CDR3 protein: CATSGPWETQYF
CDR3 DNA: TGTGCCACCAGCGGGCCGTGGGAAACGCAGTATTTT

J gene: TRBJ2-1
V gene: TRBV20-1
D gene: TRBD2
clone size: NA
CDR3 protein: CSARDLGRLAVYNEQFF
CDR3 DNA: TGCAGTGCTAGAGATCTCGGGAGACTAGCGGTATACAATGAGCAGTTCTTC

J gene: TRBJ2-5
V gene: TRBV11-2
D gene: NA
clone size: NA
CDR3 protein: CASSFPRAGKTQYF
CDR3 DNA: TGTGCCAGCAGCTTCCCGAGGGCGGGAAAGACCCAGTACTTC

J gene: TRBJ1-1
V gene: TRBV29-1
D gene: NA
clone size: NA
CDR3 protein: CSATRGGTEAFF
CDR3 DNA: TGCAGCGCAACCAGGGGCGGGACTGAAGCTTTCTTT

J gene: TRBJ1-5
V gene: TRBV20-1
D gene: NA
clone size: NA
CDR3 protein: CSAGTFSNQPQHF
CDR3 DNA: TGCAGTGCGGGGACGTTTAGCAATCAGCCCCAGCATTTT

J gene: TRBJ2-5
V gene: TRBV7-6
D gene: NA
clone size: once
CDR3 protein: CASTPFDETQYF
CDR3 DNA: TGTGCCAGCACCCCTTTCGATGAGACCCAGTACTTC

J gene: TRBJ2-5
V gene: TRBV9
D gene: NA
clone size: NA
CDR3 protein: CASSTQGRQETQYF
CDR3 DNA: TGTGCCAGCAGCACCCAGGGTCGGCAAGAGACCCAGTACTTC

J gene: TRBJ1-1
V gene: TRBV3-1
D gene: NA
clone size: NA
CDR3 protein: CASSQRSEAFF
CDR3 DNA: TGTGCCAGCAGCCAAAGGTCTGAAGCTTTCTTT

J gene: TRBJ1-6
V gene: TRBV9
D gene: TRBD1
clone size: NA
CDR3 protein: CASSETGGLSPLHF
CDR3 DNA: TGTGCCAGCAGCGAGACAGGGGGCCTTTCACCCCTCCACTTT

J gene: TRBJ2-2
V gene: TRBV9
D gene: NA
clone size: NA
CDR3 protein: CASSVTVPTGELFF
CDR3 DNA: TGTGCCAGCAGCGTAACGGTGCCCACCGGGGAGCTGTTTTTT

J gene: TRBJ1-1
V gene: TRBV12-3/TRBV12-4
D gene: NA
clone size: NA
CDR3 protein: CASSFSLHITEAFF
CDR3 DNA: TGTGCCAGCAGTTTTAGTCTACATATTACTGAAGCTTTCTTT

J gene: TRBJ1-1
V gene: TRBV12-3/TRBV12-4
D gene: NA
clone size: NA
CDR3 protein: CASRPAQGDGTEAFF
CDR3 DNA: TGTGCCAGCAGGCCCGCTCAGGGTGACGGCACTGAAGCTTTCTTT

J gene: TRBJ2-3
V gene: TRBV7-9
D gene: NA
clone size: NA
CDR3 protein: CASSSLGSTDTQYF
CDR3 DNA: TGTGCCAGCAGCTCTTTGGGGAGCACAGATACGCAGTATTTT

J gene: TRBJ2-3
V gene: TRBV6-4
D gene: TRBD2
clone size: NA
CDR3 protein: CASSATSSTDTQYF
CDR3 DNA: TGTGCCAGCAGTGCGACTAGCAGCACAGATACGCAGTATTTT

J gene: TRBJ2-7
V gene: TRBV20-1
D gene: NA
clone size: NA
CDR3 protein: CSAPSPLDGTYEQYF
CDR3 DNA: TGCAGTGCCCCCTCCCCCCTAGACGGCACCTACGAGCAGTACTTC

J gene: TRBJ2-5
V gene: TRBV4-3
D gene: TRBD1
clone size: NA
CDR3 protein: CAAWAGQGKETQYF
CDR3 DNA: TGCGCCGCTTGGGCAGGACAGGGAAAAGAGACCCAGTACTTC

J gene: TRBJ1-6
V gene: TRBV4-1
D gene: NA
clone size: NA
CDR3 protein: CASSQEKGSYNSPLHF
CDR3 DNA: TGCGCCAGCAGCCAAGAGAAGGGATCTTATAATTCACCCCTCCACTTT

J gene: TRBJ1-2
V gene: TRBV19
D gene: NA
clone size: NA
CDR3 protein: CATTRDYGYTF
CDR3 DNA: TGTGCCACCACGAGGGACTATGGCTACACCTTC

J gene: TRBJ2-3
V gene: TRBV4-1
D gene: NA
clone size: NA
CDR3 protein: CASSQDNPASTDTQYF
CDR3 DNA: TGCGCCAGCAGCCAAGATAACCCGGCTAGCACAGATACGCAGTATTTT

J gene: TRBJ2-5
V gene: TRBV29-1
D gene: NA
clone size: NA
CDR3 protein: CSVEVFGEETQYF
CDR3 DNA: TGCAGCGTTGAAGTTTTCGGAGAAGAGACCCAGTACTTC

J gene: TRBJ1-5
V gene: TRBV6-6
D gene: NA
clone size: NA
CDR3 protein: CASSYPSRNQPQHF
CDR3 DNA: TGTGCCAGCAGTTACCCTTCACGCAATCAGCCCCAGCATTTT

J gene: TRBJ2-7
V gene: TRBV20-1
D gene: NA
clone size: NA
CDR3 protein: CSAGQRSYEQYF
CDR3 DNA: TGCAGTGCTGGACAGAGGAGCTACGAGCAGTACTTC

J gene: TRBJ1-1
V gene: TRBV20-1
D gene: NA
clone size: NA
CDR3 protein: CSGERDTEAFF
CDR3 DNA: TGCAGTGGAGAAAGGGACACTGAAGCTTTCTTT

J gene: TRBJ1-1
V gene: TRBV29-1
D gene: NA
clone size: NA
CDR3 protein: CSYCSGGTEAFF
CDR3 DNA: TGCAGCTATTGCTCGGGGGGCACTGAAGCTTTCTTT

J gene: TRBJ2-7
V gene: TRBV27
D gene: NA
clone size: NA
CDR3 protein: CASRSGDHYEQYF
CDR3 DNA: TGTGCCAGCAGGTCCGGGGATCACTACGAGCAGTACTTC

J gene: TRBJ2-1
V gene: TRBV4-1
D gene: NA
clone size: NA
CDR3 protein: CASSQEGNRDNEQFF
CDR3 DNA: TGCGCCAGCAGCCAAGAAGGTAACAGAGACAATGAGCAGTTCTTC

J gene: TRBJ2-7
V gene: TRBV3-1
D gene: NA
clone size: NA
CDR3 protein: CASSQDEGYYEQYF
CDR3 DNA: TGTGCCAGCAGCCAAGACGAGGGCTACTACGAGCAGTACTTC

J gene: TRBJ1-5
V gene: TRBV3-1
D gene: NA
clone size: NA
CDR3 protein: CASSIQGRVSNQPQHF
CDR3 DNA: TGTGCCAGCAGTATCCAGGGAAGGGTAAGCAATCAGCCCCAGCATTTT

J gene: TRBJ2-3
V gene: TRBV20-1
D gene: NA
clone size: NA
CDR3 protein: CSARDLRDTDTQYF
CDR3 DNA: TGCAGTGCTAGAGATCTGCGGGACACAGATACGCAGTATTTT

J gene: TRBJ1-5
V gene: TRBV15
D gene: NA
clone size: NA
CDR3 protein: CATSRDAVFNQPQHF
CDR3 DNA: TGTGCCACCAGCAGAGACGCAGTATTCAATCAGCCCCAGCATTTT

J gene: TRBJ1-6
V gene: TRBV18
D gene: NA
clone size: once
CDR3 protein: CASSPTDSSNSPLHF
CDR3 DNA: TGTGCCAGCTCACCGACTGACAGCAGCAATTCACCCCTCCACTTT

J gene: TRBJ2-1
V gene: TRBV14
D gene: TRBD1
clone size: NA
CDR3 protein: CASSATGSLYNEQFF
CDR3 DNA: TGTGCCAGCAGCGCGACAGGGTCCCTCTACAATGAGCAGTTCTTC

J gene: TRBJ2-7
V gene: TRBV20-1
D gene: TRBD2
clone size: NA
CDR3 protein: CSAATSGYEQYF
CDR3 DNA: TGCAGTGCTGCGACTAGCGGCTACGAGCAGTACTTC

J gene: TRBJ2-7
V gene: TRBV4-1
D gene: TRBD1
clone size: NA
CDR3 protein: CASSPGGLGREQYF
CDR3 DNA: TGCGCCAGCAGCCCAGGGGGCCTTGGACGCGAGCAGTACTTC

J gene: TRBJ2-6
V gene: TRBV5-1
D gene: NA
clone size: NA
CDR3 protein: CASSNSNSGANVLTF
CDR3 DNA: TGCGCCAGCAGCAACTCCAACTCTGGGGCCAACGTCCTGACTTTC

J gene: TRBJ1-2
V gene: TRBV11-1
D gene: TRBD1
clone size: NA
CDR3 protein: CASSQGQFDYGYTF
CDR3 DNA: TGTGCCAGCAGCCAGGGACAGTTTGACTATGGCTACACCTTC

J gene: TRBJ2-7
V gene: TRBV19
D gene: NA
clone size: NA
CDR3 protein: CASSDARYEQYF
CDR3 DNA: TGTGCCAGCTCTGACGCCCGCTACGAGCAGTACTTC

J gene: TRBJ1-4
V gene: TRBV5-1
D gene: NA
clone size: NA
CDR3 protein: CASSLTMGNEKLFF
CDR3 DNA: TGCGCCAGCAGCTTGACGATGGGCAATGAAAAACTGTTTTTT

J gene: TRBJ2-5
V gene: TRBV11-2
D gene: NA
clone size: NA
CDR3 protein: CASSLGGTPIQETQYF
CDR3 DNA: TGTGCCAGCAGCTTAGGAGGGACCCCCATCCAAGAGACCCAGTACTTC

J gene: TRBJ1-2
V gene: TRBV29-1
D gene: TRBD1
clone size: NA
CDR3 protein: CSVGTGNYGYTF
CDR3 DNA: TGCAGCGTTGGGACAGGAAACTATGGCTACACCTTC

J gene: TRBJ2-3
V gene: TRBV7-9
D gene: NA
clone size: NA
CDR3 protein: CASRSALGVSTDTQYF
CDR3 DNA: TGTGCCAGCAGGTCGGCCCTAGGCGTAAGCACAGATACGCAGTATTTT

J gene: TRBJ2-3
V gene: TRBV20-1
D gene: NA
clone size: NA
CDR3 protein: CSASEGSYTQYF
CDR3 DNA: TGCAGTGCTAGCGAGGGCTCGTATACGCAGTATTTT

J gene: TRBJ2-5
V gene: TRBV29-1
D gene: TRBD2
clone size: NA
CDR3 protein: CSVDAGGGETQYF
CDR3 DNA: TGCAGCGTTGACGCCGGCGGGGGAGAGACCCAGTACTTC

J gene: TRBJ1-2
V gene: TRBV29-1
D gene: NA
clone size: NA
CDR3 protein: CSVDRSRGYGYTF
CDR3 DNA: TGCAGCGTTGACAGGTCCCGAGGCTATGGCTACACCTTC

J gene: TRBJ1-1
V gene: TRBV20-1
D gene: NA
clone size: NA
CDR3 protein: CSARDPPEAFF
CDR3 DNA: TGCAGTGCTAGAGATCCCCCTGAAGCTTTCTTT

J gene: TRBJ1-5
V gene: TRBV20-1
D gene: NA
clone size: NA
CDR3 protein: CSARKGGDINQPQHF
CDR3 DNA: TGCAGTGCTAGAAAGGGGGGGGATATCAATCAGCCCCAGCATTTT

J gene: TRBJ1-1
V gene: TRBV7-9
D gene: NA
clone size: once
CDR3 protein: CASSPTNRDTEAFF
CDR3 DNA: TGTGCCAGCAGCCCCACGAATAGAGACACTGAAGCTTTCTTT

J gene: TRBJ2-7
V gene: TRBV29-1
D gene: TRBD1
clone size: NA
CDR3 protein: CSVEGTGAYEQYF
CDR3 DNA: TGCAGCGTTGAAGGGACAGGGGCCTACGAGCAGTACTTC

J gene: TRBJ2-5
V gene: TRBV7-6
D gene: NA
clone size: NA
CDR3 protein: CASSPGLQGGKTQYF
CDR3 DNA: TGTGCCAGCAGCCCCGGCTTACAGGGCGGAAAGACCCAGTACTTC

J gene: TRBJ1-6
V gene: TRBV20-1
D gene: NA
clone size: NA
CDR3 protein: CSARDWQEAYNSPLHF
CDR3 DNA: TGCAGTGCTAGAGATTGGCAGGAGGCCTATAATTCACCCCTCCACTTT

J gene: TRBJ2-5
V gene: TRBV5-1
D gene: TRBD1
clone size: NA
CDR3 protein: CASSLGDRRQETQYF
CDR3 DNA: TGCGCCAGCAGCTTGGGGGACAGGCGACAAGAGACCCAGTACTTC

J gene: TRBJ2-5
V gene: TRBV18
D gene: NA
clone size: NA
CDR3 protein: CASSPPTGPETQYF
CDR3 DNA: TGTGCCAGCTCACCACCGACTGGACCCGAGACCCAGTACTTC

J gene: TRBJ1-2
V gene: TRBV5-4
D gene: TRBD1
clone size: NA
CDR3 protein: CASSLRTGDYTF
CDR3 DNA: TGTGCCAGCAGCTTGAGGACAGGGGACTACACCTTC

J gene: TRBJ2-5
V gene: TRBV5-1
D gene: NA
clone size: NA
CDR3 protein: CASSFYAGAQETQYF
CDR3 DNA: TGCGCCAGCAGCTTCTATGCGGGGGCCCAAGAGACCCAGTACTTC

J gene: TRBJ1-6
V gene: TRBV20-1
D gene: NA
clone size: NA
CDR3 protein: CSASRTNSPLHF
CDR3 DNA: TGCAGTGCTAGTAGGACCAATTCACCCCTCCACTTT